This TCR beta chain emerged from a study of cytomegalovirus exposure and HLA in healthy donors. Study results and caveats: Researchers catalogued around 150 TCR beta chains as cytomegalovirus-associated. Within an earlier analysis, most TCR beta V segments proved productive either about 87% or about 30% of the time.

V was trimmed by 0 bases and J by 2 bases, leaving 12 bases between them. CDR3 size: 16 residues. Germline CDR1 reads MNHNY; CDR2 reads SVGAGI (reference sequence). Of note for this clone: Its antigen is currently unknown.

Primers for the PCR totalled 60 Vbeta and 13 Jbeta. Profiling relied on immunoSEQ multiplex PCR, and the TCRdb table lists in-frame clones only, not all of them. Of some 130,000 clones listed, roughly 75% were seen once; the top ten hold 4.8%. This receptor was identified in a man younger than 40 in good health. This chain links TRBV6-6 with TRBJ2-3; D may be TRBD2 (6 bases). Sequencing used PBMCs. The CDR3 DNA follows: TGTGCCAGCAGTTACTCGGGGGGAGGCCCCACAGATACGCAGTATTTT. This codes for CASSYSGGGPTDTQYF.